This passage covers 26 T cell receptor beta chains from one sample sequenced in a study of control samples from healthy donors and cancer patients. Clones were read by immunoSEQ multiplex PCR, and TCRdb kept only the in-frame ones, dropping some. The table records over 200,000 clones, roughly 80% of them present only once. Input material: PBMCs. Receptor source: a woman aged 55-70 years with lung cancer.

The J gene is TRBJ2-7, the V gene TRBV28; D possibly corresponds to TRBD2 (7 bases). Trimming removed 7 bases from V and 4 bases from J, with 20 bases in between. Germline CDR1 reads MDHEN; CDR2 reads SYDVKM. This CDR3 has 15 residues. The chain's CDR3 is CASKGGSSGKYEQYF. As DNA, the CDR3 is TGTGCCAGCAAAGGGGGTTCGAGCGGGAAGTACGAGCAGTACTTC.

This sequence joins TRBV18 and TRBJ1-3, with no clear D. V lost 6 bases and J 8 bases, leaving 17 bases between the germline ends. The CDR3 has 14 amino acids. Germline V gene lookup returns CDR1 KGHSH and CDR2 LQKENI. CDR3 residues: CASSTAQVSDTIYF. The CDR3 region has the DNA TGTGCCAGCTCCACGGCCCAGGTGTCGGACACCATATATTTT.

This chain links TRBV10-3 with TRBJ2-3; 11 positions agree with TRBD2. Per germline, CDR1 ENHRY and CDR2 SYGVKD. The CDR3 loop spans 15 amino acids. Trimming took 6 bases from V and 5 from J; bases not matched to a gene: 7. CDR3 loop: CAISQTGTSGDTQYF. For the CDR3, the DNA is TGTGCCATCAGCCAAACTGGGACTAGCGGAGATACGCAGTATTTT.

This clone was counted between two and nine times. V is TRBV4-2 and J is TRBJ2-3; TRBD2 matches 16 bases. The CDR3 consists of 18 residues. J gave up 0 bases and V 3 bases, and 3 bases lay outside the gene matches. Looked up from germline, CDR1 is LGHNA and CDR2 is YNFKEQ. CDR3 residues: CASSQGTSGGASTDTQYF. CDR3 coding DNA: TGTGCCAGCAGCCAGGGGACTAGCGGGGGGGCTAGCACAGATACGCAGTATTTT.

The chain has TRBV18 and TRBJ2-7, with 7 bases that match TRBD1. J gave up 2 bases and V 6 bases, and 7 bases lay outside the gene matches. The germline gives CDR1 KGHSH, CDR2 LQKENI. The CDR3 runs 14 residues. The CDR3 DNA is TGTGCCAGCTCTGCGACAGGGCTCCCCTACGAGCAGTACTTC. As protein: CASSATGLPYEQYF.

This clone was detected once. CDR3 region: CASSYGGNNQPQHF. The DNA for the CDR3 is TGTGCCAGCAGTTACGGGGGGAACAATCAGCCCCAGCATTTT. V is TRBV6-2 or TRBV6-3 and J is TRBJ1-5, with D perhaps TRBD1 (5 bases). The CDR3 spans 14 residues. Looked up from germline, CDR1 is MNHEY and CDR2 is SVGEGT. V was cut by 2 bases and J by 3 bases, with 8 bases left in between.

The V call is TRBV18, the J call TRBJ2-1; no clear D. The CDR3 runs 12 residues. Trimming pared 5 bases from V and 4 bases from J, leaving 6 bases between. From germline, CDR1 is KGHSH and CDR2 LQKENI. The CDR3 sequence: CASSTRYNEQFF. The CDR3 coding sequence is TGTGCCAGCTCAACACGGTACAATGAGCAGTTCTTC.

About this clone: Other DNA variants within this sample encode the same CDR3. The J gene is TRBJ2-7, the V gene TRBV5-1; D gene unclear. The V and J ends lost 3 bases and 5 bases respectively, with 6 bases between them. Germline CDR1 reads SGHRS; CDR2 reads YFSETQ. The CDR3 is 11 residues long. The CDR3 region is CASSSADEQYF. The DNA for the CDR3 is TGCGCCAGCAGCTCGGCCGACGAGCAGTACTTC.

DNA of the CDR3: TGTGCCAGCAACTCCGGAGGACAAACCCAGTACTTC. Protein product: CASNSGGQTQYF. The chain employs TRBV6-5 and TRBJ2-5, with D perhaps TRBD1 or TRBD2 (5 bases each). V lost 7 bases and J lost 8, with 14 bases in between. CDR1 MNHEY and CDR2 SVGAGI come from the germline V gene. The CDR3 loop spans 12 amino acids.

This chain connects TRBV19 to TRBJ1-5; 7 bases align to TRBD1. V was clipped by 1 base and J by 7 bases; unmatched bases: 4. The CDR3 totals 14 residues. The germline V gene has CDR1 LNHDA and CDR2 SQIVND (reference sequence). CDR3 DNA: TGTGCCAGTAGTATAGTCCAGGGGGGACAGCCCCAGCATTTT. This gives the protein CASSIVQGGQPQHF.

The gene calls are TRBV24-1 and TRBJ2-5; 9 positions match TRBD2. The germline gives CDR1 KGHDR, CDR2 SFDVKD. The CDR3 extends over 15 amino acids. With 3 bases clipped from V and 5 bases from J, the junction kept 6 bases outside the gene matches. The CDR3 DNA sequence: TGTGCCACCAGTGATCCCAGGACTAGCGCGGAGACCCAGTACTTC. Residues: CATSDPRTSAETQYF.

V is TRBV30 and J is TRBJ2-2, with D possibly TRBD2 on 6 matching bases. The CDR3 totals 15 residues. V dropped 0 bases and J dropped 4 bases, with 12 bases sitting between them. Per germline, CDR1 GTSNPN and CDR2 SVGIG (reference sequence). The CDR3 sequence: CAWSVGGWSTGELFF. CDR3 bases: TGTGCCTGGAGTGTTGGAGGGTGGAGCACCGGGGAGCTGTTTTTT.

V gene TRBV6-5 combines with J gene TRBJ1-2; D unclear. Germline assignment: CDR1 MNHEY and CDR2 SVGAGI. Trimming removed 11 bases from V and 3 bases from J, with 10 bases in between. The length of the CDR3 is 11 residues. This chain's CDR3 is CASTWHYGYTF. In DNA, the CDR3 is TGTGCCTCGACGTGGCACTATGGCTACACCTTC.

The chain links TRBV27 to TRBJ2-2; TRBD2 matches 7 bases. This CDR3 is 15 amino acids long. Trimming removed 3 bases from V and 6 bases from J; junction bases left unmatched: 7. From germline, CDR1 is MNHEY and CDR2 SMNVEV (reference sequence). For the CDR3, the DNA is TGTGCCAGCAGTTTCGGCGGGAGATCGTCCGGGGAGCTGTTTTTT. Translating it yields CASSFGGRSSGELFF.

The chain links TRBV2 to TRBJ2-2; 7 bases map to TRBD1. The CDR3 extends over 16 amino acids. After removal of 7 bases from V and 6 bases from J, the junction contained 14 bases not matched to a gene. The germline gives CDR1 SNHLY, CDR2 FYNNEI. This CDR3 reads CASTTSWDSFAGELFF. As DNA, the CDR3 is TGTGCCAGCACCACTTCATGGGACAGCTTTGCCGGGGAGCTGTTTTTT.

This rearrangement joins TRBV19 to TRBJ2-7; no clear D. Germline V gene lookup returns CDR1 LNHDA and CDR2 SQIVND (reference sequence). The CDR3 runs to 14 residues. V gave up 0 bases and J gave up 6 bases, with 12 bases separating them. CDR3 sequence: CASSIDQEFGEQYF. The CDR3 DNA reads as TGTGCCAGTAGTATAGATCAGGAATTCGGCGAGCAGTACTTC. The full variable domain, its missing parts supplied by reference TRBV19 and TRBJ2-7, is DGGITQSPKYLFRKEGQNVTLSCEQNLNHDAMYWYRQDPGQGLRLIYYSQIVNDFQKGDIAEGYSVSREKKESFPLTVTSAQKNPTAFYLCASSIDQEFGEQYFGPGTRLTVT.

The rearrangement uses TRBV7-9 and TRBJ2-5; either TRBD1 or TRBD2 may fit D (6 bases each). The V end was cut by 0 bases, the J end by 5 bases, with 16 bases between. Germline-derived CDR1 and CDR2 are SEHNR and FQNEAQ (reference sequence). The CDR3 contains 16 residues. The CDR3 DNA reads TGTGCCAGCAGCTTAGCGCTTTGGGGGGCGCGGGAGACCCAGTACTTC. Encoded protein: CASSLALWGARETQYF.

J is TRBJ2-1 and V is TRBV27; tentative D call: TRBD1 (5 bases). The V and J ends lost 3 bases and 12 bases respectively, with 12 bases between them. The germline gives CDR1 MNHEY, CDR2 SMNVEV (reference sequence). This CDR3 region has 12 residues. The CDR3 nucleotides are TGTGCCAGCAGTTTCCAGGGCGATGGGCAGTTCTTC. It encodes CASSFQGDGQFF.

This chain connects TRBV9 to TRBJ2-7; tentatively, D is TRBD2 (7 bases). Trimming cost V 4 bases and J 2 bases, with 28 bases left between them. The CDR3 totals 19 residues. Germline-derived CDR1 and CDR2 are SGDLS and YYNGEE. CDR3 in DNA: TGTGCCAGCAGCCCTCACGGTGGGGGCGCCGGGGGGATCGCCTACGAGCAGTACTTC. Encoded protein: CASSPHGGGAGGIAYEQYF.

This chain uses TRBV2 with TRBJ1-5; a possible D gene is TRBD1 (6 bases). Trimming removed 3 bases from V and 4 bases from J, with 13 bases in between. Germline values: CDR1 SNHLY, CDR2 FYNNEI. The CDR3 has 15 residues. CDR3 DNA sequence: TGTGCCAGCAGTGACCCCACAGGGTTGAATCAGCCCCAGCATTTT. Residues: CASSDPTGLNQPQHF.

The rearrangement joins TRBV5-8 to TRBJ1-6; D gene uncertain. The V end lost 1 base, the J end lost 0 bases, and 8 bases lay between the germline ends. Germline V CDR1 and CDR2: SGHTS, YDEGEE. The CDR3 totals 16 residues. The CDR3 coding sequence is TGTGCCAGCAGCTTGTTGGCGAGCTCCTATAATTCACCCCTCCACTTT. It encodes CASSLLASSYNSPLHF.

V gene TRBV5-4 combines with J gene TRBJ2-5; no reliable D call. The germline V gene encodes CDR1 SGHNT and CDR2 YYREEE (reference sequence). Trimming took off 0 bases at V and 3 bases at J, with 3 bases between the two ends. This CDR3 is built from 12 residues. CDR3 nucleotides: TGTGCCAGCAGCTTGGCCGAAGAGACCCAGTACTTC. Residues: CASSLAEETQYF. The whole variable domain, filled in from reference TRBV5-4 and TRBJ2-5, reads ETGVTQSPTHLIKTRGQQVTLRCSSQSGHNTVSWYQQALGQGPQFIFQYYREEENGRGNFPPRFSGLQFPNYSSELNVNALELDDSALYLCASSLAEETQYFGPGTRLLVL.

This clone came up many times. The CDR3 reads CASSRDGNQPQHF. The CDR3 DNA reads TGCGCCAGCAGTCGGGACGGAAATCAGCCCCAGCATTTT. The chain combines TRBV5-1 with TRBJ1-5; tentative D call: TRBD1 (5 bases). The V end was cut by 5 bases, the J end by 4 bases, with 10 bases between. Germline CDR1 SGHRS, CDR2 YFSETQ. The CDR3 is 13 amino acids. Full variable domain (remainder filled in from reference TRBV5-1 and TRBJ1-5): KAGVTQTPRYLIKTRGQQVTLSCSPISGHRSVSWYQQTPGQGLQFLFEYFSETQRNKGNFPGRFSGRQFSNSRSEMNVSTLELGDSALYLCASSRDGNQPQHFGDGTRLSIL.

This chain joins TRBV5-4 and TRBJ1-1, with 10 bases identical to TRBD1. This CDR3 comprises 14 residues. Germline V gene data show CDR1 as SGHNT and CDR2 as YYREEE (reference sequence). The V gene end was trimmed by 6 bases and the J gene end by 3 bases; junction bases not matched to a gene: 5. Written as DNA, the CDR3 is TGTGCCAGCACCGGGACAGGGGAGGACACTGAAGCTTTCTTT. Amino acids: CASTGTGEDTEAFF.

CDR3: CASSPGQGSGNYGYTF. The DNA for the CDR3 is TGCGCCAGCAGCCCTGGACAGGGCAGTGGTAACTATGGCTACACCTTC. The V gene is TRBV5-1, the J gene TRBJ1-2; 8 bases line up with TRBD1. The V segment lost 4 bases and the J segment 1 base; nucleotides outside the gene matches: 9. Germline CDR1 SGHRS, CDR2 YFSETQ. The CDR3 loop spans 16 amino acids.

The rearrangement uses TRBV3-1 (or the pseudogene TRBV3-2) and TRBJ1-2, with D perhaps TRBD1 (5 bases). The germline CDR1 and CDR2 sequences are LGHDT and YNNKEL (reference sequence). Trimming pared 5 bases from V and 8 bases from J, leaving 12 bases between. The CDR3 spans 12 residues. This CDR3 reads CASSWKGYGYTF. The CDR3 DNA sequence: TGTGCCAGCAGCTGGAAGGGGTACGGCTACACCTTC.